This TCR beta chain was profiled in a study of blood T cells in healthy people across ages. A remark on this clonotype: The antigen is undetermined.

Researchers isolated at least 6 million PBMCs per sample. A second PCR, run for roughly 7 to 11 cycles, used a sample-barcoded 5' primer plus a J-beta primer mix. TCRdb passed the 5' RACE reads through MiXCR, listing each CDR3 protein once. The table lists roughly 700,000 distinct CDR3 sequences, around 49% of them singletons, with approximately 32% in the top ten. Overall study results and limits: Per million T cells, TCR beta diversity dropped about linearly as age rose.

Germline V gene data show CDR1 as SNHLY and CDR2 as FYNNEI. CDR3 length: 13 amino acids. J gave up 5 bases and V 7 bases, and 7 bases lay outside the gene matches. Input material: blood. V and J are TRBV2 and TRBJ2-5; TRBD1 matches at 7 bases. The TCR comes from a woman aged 60 to 75 in good health. Here the CDR3 DNA reads TGTGCCAGCACCTCAACAGGGGCGGAGACCCAGTACTTC. Protein sequence: CASTSTGAETQYF.